These T cell receptor beta chains were read from a single sample in a study of regulatory T cells in long-lasting Graves disease. TCRdb re-analysed the multiplex PCR reads in MiXCR, keeping a single row per CDR3 protein. Counted here are hundreds of thousands of distinct CDR3 sequences, 16% occurring once; the ten biggest clones make up 18%. The same sample was also studied in work on T cells in Graves' hyperthyroidism and ophthalmopathy.

This material consisted of peripheral blood mononuclear cells (PBMCs), taken at new diagnosis, from a patient treated with antithyroid drugs. These receptors were taken from a woman aged 25 to 39 with Graves disease. CDR3s include the opening cysteine and the closing phenylalanine or tryptophan. The order of the fields is clone size, J gene, V gene, D gene, CDR3 protein, CDR3 DNA. The D gene is left open where the match is weak. Size values are once, few and many counts, or a class for expanded clones, and some rows have none.

clone_size: few
j_call: TRBJ2-1
v_call: TRBV11-3
d_call: TRBD1
cdr3_aa: CASSSRGDRVFFYNEQFF
cdr3_nt: TGTGCCAGCAGCTCGAGAGGGGACAGGGTGTTCTTCTACAATGAGCAGTTCTTC

clone_size: few
j_call: TRBJ2-1
v_call: TRBV7-9
d_call: TRBD2
cdr3_aa: CASSPVGLAGGGEQFF
cdr3_nt: TGTGCCAGCAGCCCAGTTGGACTAGCGGGAGGGGGTGAGCAGTTCTTC

clone_size: .
j_call: TRBJ1-2
v_call: TRBV6-1
d_call: .
cdr3_aa: CASSVYPKGYTF
cdr3_nt: TGTGCCAGCAGTGTGTATCCTAAAGGCTACACCTTC

clone_size: many
j_call: TRBJ2-3
v_call: TRBV3-1
d_call: .
cdr3_aa: CASSLQGAHTDTQYF
cdr3_nt: TGTGCCAGCAGCCTGCAGGGTGCACACACAGATACGCAGTATTTT

clone_size: .
j_call: TRBJ1-5
v_call: TRBV2
d_call: TRBD1
cdr3_aa: CATQPGQLSQPQHF
cdr3_nt: TGTGCCACACAACCGGGACAGCTATCCCAGCCCCAGCATTTT

clone_size: .
j_call: TRBJ2-7
v_call: TRBV6-1
d_call: .
cdr3_aa: CASSWDLSYEQYF
cdr3_nt: TGTGCCAGCAGCTGGGACCTCTCCTACGAGCAGTACTTC

clone_size: many
j_call: TRBJ1-1
v_call: TRBV28
d_call: .
cdr3_aa: CASIWNTEAFF
cdr3_nt: TGTGCCAGCATCTGGAACACTGAAGCTTTCTTT

clone_size: many
j_call: TRBJ2-7
v_call: TRBV2
d_call: .
cdr3_aa: CASSVSYEQYF
cdr3_nt: TGTGCCAGCAGCGTCTCCTACGAGCAGTACTTC

clone_size: .
j_call: TRBJ1-2
v_call: TRBV15
d_call: .
cdr3_aa: CATRPTGKVANYGYTF
cdr3_nt: TGTGCCACCAGGCCTACAGGAAAGGTAGCTAACTATGGCTACACCTTC

clone_size: .
j_call: TRBJ1-2
v_call: TRBV5-8
d_call: TRBD1
cdr3_aa: CASSLKGAQGYGYTF
cdr3_nt: TGTGCCAGCAGCTTAAAGGGGGCGCAGGGCTATGGCTACACCTTC

clone_size: .
j_call: TRBJ2-3
v_call: TRBV9
d_call: .
cdr3_aa: CASRQEGSTDTQYF
cdr3_nt: TGTGCCAGCAGACAGGAGGGAAGCACAGATACGCAGTATTTT

clone_size: few
j_call: TRBJ2-3
v_call: TRBV5-4
d_call: TRBD1
cdr3_aa: CASKSTGAGDTQYF
cdr3_nt: TGTGCCAGCAAGTCGACAGGGGCGGGAGATACGCAGTATTTT

clone_size: few
j_call: TRBJ1-1
v_call: TRBV5-1
d_call: .
cdr3_aa: CASSLTGLEFFF
cdr3_nt: TGCGCCAGCAGCTTGACGGGGCTAGAATTTTTCTTT

clone_size: .
j_call: TRBJ2-6
v_call: TRBV7-6
d_call: .
cdr3_aa: CASSFVPDSSGANVLTF
cdr3_nt: TGTGCCAGCAGCTTTGTACCGGACAGCTCTGGGGCCAACGTCCTGACTTTC

clone_size: .
j_call: TRBJ1-2
v_call: TRBV29-1
d_call: .
cdr3_aa: CSVEQHLNYGYTF
cdr3_nt: TGCAGCGTTGAACAGCATTTGAACTATGGCTACACCTTC

clone_size: many
j_call: TRBJ1-5
v_call: TRBV20-1
d_call: TRBD1
cdr3_aa: CSARGDRDNQPQHF
cdr3_nt: TGCAGTGCTAGGGGCGACAGGGACAATCAGCCCCAGCATTTT

clone_size: many
j_call: TRBJ1-1
v_call: TRBV5-1
d_call: .
cdr3_aa: CASSLAAGIGAEAFF
cdr3_nt: TGCGCCAGCAGCTTGGCCGCGGGGATCGGTGCTGAAGCTTTCTTT

clone_size: few
j_call: TRBJ2-7
v_call: TRBV28
d_call: .
cdr3_aa: CASSLKGQRKEQYF
cdr3_nt: TGCGCCAGCAGTTTAAAAGGACAGAGAAAGGAGCAGTACTTC

clone_size: few
j_call: TRBJ2-1
v_call: TRBV5-1
d_call: TRBD1
cdr3_aa: CASSSDRAQFF
cdr3_nt: TGCGCCAGCAGCTCGGACAGGGCGCAGTTCTTC

clone_size: few
j_call: TRBJ1-2
v_call: TRBV14
d_call: .
cdr3_aa: CASSQDFGQSYGYTF
cdr3_nt: TGTGCCAGCAGCCAAGATTTTGGACAGAGCTATGGCTACACCTTC

clone_size: .
j_call: TRBJ2-7
v_call: TRBV18
d_call: .
cdr3_aa: CASSQDRSSYEQYF
cdr3_nt: TGTGCCAGCTCACAGGACCGCAGCTCCTACGAGCAGTACTTC

clone_size: .
j_call: TRBJ2-5
v_call: TRBV6-1
d_call: TRBD2
cdr3_aa: CASSRGTSGKETQYF
cdr3_nt: TGTGCCAGCAGCCGGGGGACTAGCGGAAAAGAGACCCAGTACTTC

clone_size: .
j_call: TRBJ2-2
v_call: TRBV29-1
d_call: .
cdr3_aa: CSVMETRGGELFF
cdr3_nt: TGCAGCGTTATGGAGACAAGGGGCGGGGAGCTGTTTTTT

clone_size: .
j_call: TRBJ2-1
v_call: TRBV6-1
d_call: .
cdr3_aa: CASRELRRAQFF
cdr3_nt: TGTGCCAGCAGGGAATTGAGGAGGGCCCAGTTCTTC

clone_size: .
j_call: TRBJ1-6
v_call: TRBV5-1
d_call: .
cdr3_aa: CASMRDYNSPLHF
cdr3_nt: TGCGCCAGCATGCGGGATTATAATTCACCCCTCCACTTT

clone_size: many
j_call: TRBJ2-4
v_call: TRBV28
d_call: TRBD2
cdr3_aa: CASSLGLGLTKNIQYF
cdr3_nt: TGTGCCAGCAGTCTCGGACTAGGGTTAACCAAAAACATTCAGTACTTC

clone_size: few
j_call: TRBJ2-1
v_call: TRBV25-1
d_call: .
cdr3_aa: CASGDSSKFF
cdr3_nt: TGTGCCAGCGGCGACAGTAGTAAGTTCTTC

clone_size: few
j_call: TRBJ2-1
v_call: TRBV5-1
d_call: .
cdr3_aa: CASSLWRASPNNEQFF
cdr3_nt: TGCGCCAGCAGCTTGTGGCGGGCGAGTCCCAACAATGAGCAGTTCTTC

clone_size: many
j_call: TRBJ2-1
v_call: TRBV27
d_call: TRBD2
cdr3_aa: CASKFSPGLAWEQFF
cdr3_nt: TGTGCCAGCAAATTCTCCCCGGGACTAGCATGGGAGCAGTTCTTC

clone_size: .
j_call: TRBJ2-3
v_call: TRBV20-1
d_call: .
cdr3_aa: CSASGEYTDTQYF
cdr3_nt: TGCAGTGCGTCGGGGGAATACACAGATACGCAGTATTTT

clone_size: .
j_call: TRBJ1-4
v_call: TRBV29-1
d_call: TRBD1
cdr3_aa: CSVATAGTGNEKLFF
cdr3_nt: TGCAGCGTGGCCACGGCCGGGACAGGGAATGAAAAACTGTTTTTT

clone_size: few
j_call: TRBJ2-7
v_call: TRBV3-1
d_call: TRBD2
cdr3_aa: CASMAGGEAYEQYF
cdr3_nt: TGTGCCAGCATGGCGGGGGGAGAGGCGTACGAGCAGTACTTC

clone_size: many
j_call: TRBJ2-1
v_call: TRBV12-3/TRBV12-4
d_call: TRBD2
cdr3_aa: CASSPWTREQFF
cdr3_nt: TGTGCCAGCAGTCCTTGGACTAGAGAGCAGTTCTTC

clone_size: few
j_call: TRBJ2-7
v_call: TRBV20-1
d_call: .
cdr3_aa: CSARDPQRSYEQYF
cdr3_nt: TGCAGTGCTAGAGACCCTCAAAGATCCTACGAGCAGTACTTC

clone_size: many
j_call: TRBJ2-2
v_call: TRBV30
d_call: .
cdr3_aa: CAWSGYGRDTGELFF
cdr3_nt: TGTGCCTGGAGTGGGTACGGTAGAGACACCGGGGAGCTGTTTTTT

clone_size: many
j_call: TRBJ2-1
v_call: TRBV28
d_call: TRBD2
cdr3_aa: CASSSDREGLANEQFF
cdr3_nt: TGTGCCAGCAGTTCAGACCGGGAGGGCCTCGCCAATGAGCAGTTCTTC

clone_size: many
j_call: TRBJ1-4
v_call: TRBV2
d_call: .
cdr3_aa: CASSEYEKLFF
cdr3_nt: TGTGCCAGCAGTGAATATGAAAAACTGTTTTTT

clone_size: many
j_call: TRBJ2-1
v_call: TRBV7-3
d_call: TRBD2
cdr3_aa: CASSSLAGDGEQFF
cdr3_nt: TGTGCCAGCAGCTCCCTAGCGGGAGACGGGGAGCAGTTCTTC

clone_size: many
j_call: TRBJ1-2
v_call: TRBV28
d_call: TRBD1
cdr3_aa: CASNPGQGPYGYTF
cdr3_nt: TGTGCCAGCAACCCGGGACAGGGGCCCTATGGCTACACCTTC

clone_size: few
j_call: TRBJ1-1
v_call: TRBV20-1
d_call: .
cdr3_aa: CSHGGQFGTEAFF
cdr3_nt: TGCTCCCACGGGGGGCAATTCGGGACTGAAGCTTTCTTT

clone_size: many
j_call: TRBJ2-1
v_call: TRBV5-1
d_call: .
cdr3_aa: CASSLGTPSYNEQFF
cdr3_nt: TGCGCCAGCAGCTTGGGGACGCCTTCCTACAATGAGCAGTTCTTC

clone_size: .
j_call: TRBJ2-1
v_call: TRBV20-1
d_call: TRBD2
cdr3_aa: CSALGTSWSNEQFF
cdr3_nt: TGCAGTGCGCTGGGGACTAGCTGGTCGAATGAGCAGTTCTTC

clone_size: few
j_call: TRBJ2-5
v_call: TRBV7-2
d_call: TRBD1
cdr3_aa: CASSLGTGGGGSYQETQYF
cdr3_nt: TGTGCCAGCAGCTTGGGGACAGGGGGCGGTGGGAGTTACCAAGAGACCCAGTACTTC

clone_size: few
j_call: TRBJ2-1
v_call: TRBV10-3
d_call: TRBD1
cdr3_aa: CAISESTSGQGYNEQFF
cdr3_nt: TGTGCCATCAGTGAGTCGACTTCGGGACAGGGGTACAATGAGCAGTTCTTC

clone_size: many
j_call: TRBJ1-4
v_call: TRBV9
d_call: .
cdr3_aa: CASSVVGSSEKLFF
cdr3_nt: TGTGCCAGCAGCGTAGTAGGGAGCAGCGAAAAACTGTTTTTT

clone_size: few
j_call: TRBJ1-2
v_call: TRBV2
d_call: .
cdr3_aa: CASSSLRGAGGYTF
cdr3_nt: TGTGCCAGCAGTTCTCTTCGGGGGGCTGGTGGCTACACCTTC

clone_size: .
j_call: TRBJ2-1
v_call: TRBV6-2/TRBV6-3
d_call: .
cdr3_aa: CASSESKGDEQFF
cdr3_nt: TGTGCCAGCAGTGAAAGTAAGGGAGATGAGCAGTTCTTC

clone_size: many
j_call: TRBJ1-4
v_call: TRBV2
d_call: .
cdr3_aa: CASSSYEKLFF
cdr3_nt: TGTGCCAGCAGTTCATATGAAAAACTGTTTTTT

clone_size: .
j_call: TRBJ1-1
v_call: TRBV27
d_call: .
cdr3_aa: CASGNRVAEAFF
cdr3_nt: TGTGCCAGCGGGAACAGGGTGGCTGAAGCTTTCTTT

clone_size: many
j_call: TRBJ2-5
v_call: TRBV29-1
d_call: TRBD2
cdr3_aa: CSVDPTSGSETQYF
cdr3_nt: TGCAGCGTTGACCCGACTAGCGGGAGTGAGACCCAGTACTTC

clone_size: many
j_call: TRBJ1-2
v_call: TRBV5-4
d_call: .
cdr3_aa: CASSFQRAGDYGYTF
cdr3_nt: TGTGCCAGCAGCTTTCAAAGGGCAGGGGACTATGGCTACACCTTC

clone_size: many
j_call: TRBJ2-7
v_call: TRBV5-1
d_call: .
cdr3_aa: CASSQTGSQTYEQYF
cdr3_nt: TGCGCCAGCAGTCAAACCGGGAGTCAAACCTACGAGCAGTACTTC

clone_size: many
j_call: TRBJ2-5
v_call: TRBV18
d_call: TRBD2
cdr3_aa: CASSLAGVGTQYF
cdr3_nt: TGTGCCAGCTCACTCGCGGGAGTCGGGACCCAGTACTTC

clone_size: many
j_call: TRBJ2-7
v_call: TRBV7-2
d_call: TRBD2
cdr3_aa: CASSLKAGGEQYF
cdr3_nt: TGTGCCAGCAGCTTAAAGGCGGGGGGCGAGCAGTACTTC

clone_size: few
j_call: TRBJ1-1
v_call: TRBV5-5
d_call: .
cdr3_aa: CASSLGGAQDTEAFF
cdr3_nt: TGTGCCAGCAGCTTGGGCGGGGCTCAGGACACTGAAGCTTTCTTT

clone_size: few
j_call: TRBJ2-6
v_call: TRBV5-8
d_call: .
cdr3_aa: CASSLRGLSSGANVLTF
cdr3_nt: TGTGCCAGCAGCTTGAGGGGACTGAGCTCTGGGGCCAACGTCCTGACTTTC